The entry below describes one T cell receptor (beta chain). The target of this receptor is not known. Base qualities are missing; no much larger clone stands one base away. The data derive from a study of T-cell memory formation after mild COVID-19 (dated by TCRdb to about 2021). In the study overall: Most TCR sequence clusters were specific to one of the two donors. In a couple of donors, T-cell clones that expanded and contracted after mild COVID-19 were followed by sequencing TCRalpha and TCRbeta repertoires longitudinally. Two young, previously healthy adult volunteers made up the cohort, one male and one female.

For this chain, trimming is 2 bases at the V end and 9 bases at the J end, and the number of junction bases without a gene match is 4. The CDR3 covers 13 residues, taking in both the cysteine and the phenylalanine. Just the 39-base CDR3 DNA is kept, in frame starting at base 1. Based on the germline V gene (reference sequence), the CDR1 and CDR2 sequences are MNHNY and SVGAGI. Ficoll-Paque density gradient centrifugation was used to isolate PBMCs. Sequencing was carried out with an Illumina NovaSeq 6000. TCRalpha and TCRbeta cDNA libraries were built by 5'RACE with constant-segment primers, adding sample barcodes and unique molecular identifiers. RNA was extracted from every sample with Trizol reagent. Library amplification was performed in two PCR steps, and a second sample barcode and Illumina TruSeq adapters were introduced in the second step. Sequencing of the libraries was done on an Illumina NovaSeq, producing 2 x 150 bp paired-end reads. For the original study's pipeline: Reads were demultiplexed and collapsed into UMI-guided consensus sequences with migec v1.2.7. Using mixcr v2.1.11, the UMI consensuses were aligned to TRA and TRB V and J templates and assembled into clonotypes. Clonotypes were classified as expanded or contracted when called significant by both edgeR and NoisET, with noise models trained on biological replicates. For edgeR calls, the cutoffs were a false discovery rate-adjusted p below 0.01 and a log2 fold-change threshold of 1. As an exploratory analysis of dynamics, max-normalized trajectories of the 1000 most abundant clonotypes were examined by PCA with hierarchical clustering. The CD4 or CD8 phenotype of responding clones was assigned using the separately sequenced CD4+ and CD8+ repertoires. TCRdb reran the public reads through fastp at Q25 and MiXCR, keeping productive beta chains. Each CDR3 protein gets just one entry, which takes the most common genes and DNA from the rows behind it. TCRdb's processing, not the authors', yielded these V and J calls. The sample table holds 540,000 or so distinct CDR3 sequences, of which roughly 20% were seen once. The ten top clones hold around 13% of the sample.

The study at large found these results: The second-wave clones that peaked on day 37 were not confirmed to be SARS-CoV-2 specific. Balanced CD4/CD8 phenotypes were observed for clones contracting from day 15 to 85, whereas a bias towards CD4+ was observed for a second wave of clones expanding from day 15 to 37. Contracting CD4+ clones were located mainly in the CM and EM memory subsets, whereas CD8+ clones were found to be enriched in EMRA. Only two mild cases were covered by the study, and larger cohorts that include severe cases with pre-infection samples were considered necessary. The detection of some responding clones in pre-infection memory suggests that pre-existing cross-reactive memory T cells joined the SARS-CoV-2 response.

Sequencing was carried out using PBMCs or a T cell subset sorted from them (not recorded which). The sequence was collected from an adult woman who had mild COVID-19 (a few samples of this study predate the infection). The sample titles of this study are shuffled in the database, so cell type and time point are left out; the donor was told from shared clones. The chain joins TRBV6-6 to TRBJ2-7; 10 central nucleotides agree with TRBD2. The DNA reads as follows: TGTGCCAGCAGTTACGGGACTAGCGAAAGGCAGTACTTC. This gives the protein CASSYGTSERQYF.